The TCR beta chain under discussion was sequenced for a study of blood T cell repertoires in COVID-19. Looking at the study overall: Acute and convalescent COVID-19 samples came from the United States, Italy and Spain. T cells, B-cell-depleted T cells, or PBMCs provided the cDNA or gDNA that served as material.

Germline V CDR1 and CDR2: SGDLS, YYNGEE. The CDR3 is made up of 15 amino acids. Trimming stripped 4 bases from V and 2 bases from J, with 16 bases between. Per the study methods: Nucleated cell number was recorded as an estimate derived from reference gene primer amplification. Sequenced by immunoSEQ multiplex PCR; TCRdb stores in-frame clones only, minus some. The V and J calls and clone size were taken over from that table, and D and trimming were inferred from the DNA. Among 200,000 to 250,000 clones listed, 82% were seen once. The rearrangement joins TRBV9 to TRBJ2-7; maybe TRBD2 (6 bases). The source material was peripheral blood. This TCR was recovered from a woman of 80 years or more with acute or convalescent COVID-19. The CDR3: CASSPRTTKTYEQYF. CDR3 DNA sequence: TGTGCCAGCAGCCCCAGGACTACCAAAACCTACGAGCAGTACTTC.